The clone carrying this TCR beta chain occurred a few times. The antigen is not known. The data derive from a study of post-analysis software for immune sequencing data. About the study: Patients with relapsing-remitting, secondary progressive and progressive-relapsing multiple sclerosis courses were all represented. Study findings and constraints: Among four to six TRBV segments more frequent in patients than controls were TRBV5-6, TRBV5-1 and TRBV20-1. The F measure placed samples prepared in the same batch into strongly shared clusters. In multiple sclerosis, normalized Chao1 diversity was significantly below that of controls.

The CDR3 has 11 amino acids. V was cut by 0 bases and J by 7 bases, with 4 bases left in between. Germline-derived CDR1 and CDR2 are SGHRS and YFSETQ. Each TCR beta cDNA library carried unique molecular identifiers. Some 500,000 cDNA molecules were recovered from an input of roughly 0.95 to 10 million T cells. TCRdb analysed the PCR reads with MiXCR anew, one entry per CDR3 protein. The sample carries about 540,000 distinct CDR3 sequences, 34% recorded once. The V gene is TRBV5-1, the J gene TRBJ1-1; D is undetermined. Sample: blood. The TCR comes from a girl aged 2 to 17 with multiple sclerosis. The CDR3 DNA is TGCGCCAGCAGCTTGGAAGTTGAAGCTTTCTTT. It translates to CASSLEVEAFF.